A single sample gave rise to the 8 T cell receptor beta chains below, sequenced in a study of T-cell memory formation after mild COVID-19. TCRdb reprocessed the 5' RACE reads via MiXCR and lists one record per CDR3 protein. Among around 130,000 distinct CDR3 sequences listed, approximately 6.3% were seen once. Sequencing was carried out using PBMCs or a T cell subset sorted from them (not recorded which). The receptors come from an adult woman who had mild COVID-19 (a few samples of this study predate the infection). Cell type and time point are not known.

This sequence joins TRBV7-2 and TRBJ2-3; 8 bases are shared with TRBD2. The CDR3 has 15 amino acids. V was pared by 8 bases and J by 2 bases, with 9 bases of the junction left unmatched. Germline V gene data show CDR1 as SGHTA and CDR2 as FQGNSA. The CDR3 sequence: CASFRRGGPTDTQYF. The CDR3 DNA sequence: TGTGCCAGCTTTCGTCGGGGGGGCCCCACAGATACGCAGTATTTT.

The sample holds many counts of this clonotype. This chain uses TRBV7-9 with TRBJ2-3, with a tentative D call TRBD1 (6 bases). This CDR3 spans 14 amino acids. Trimming left V 5 bases short and J 2 bases short, with 11 bases between. In germline, CDR1 is SEHNR, CDR2 FQNEAQ (reference sequence). For the CDR3, the DNA is TGTGCCAGCAGCGGACAGTCTTACACAGATACGCAGTATTTT. This codes for CASSGQSYTDTQYF. Complete variable domain (other parts from reference TRBV7-9 and TRBJ2-3): DTGVSQNPRHKITKRGQNVTFRCDPISEHNRLYWYRQTLGQGPEFLTYFQNEAQLEKSRLLSDRFSAERPKGSFSTLEIQRTEQGDSAMYLCASSGQSYTDTQYFGPGTRLTVL.

The V gene is TRBV6-6, the J gene TRBJ2-3, with D possibly being TRBD1 (5 bases). This CDR3 has 12 amino acids. Germline CDR1 MNHNY, CDR2 SVGAGI (reference sequence). The V gene lost 6 bases and the J gene lost 7 bases, with 11 bases spanning the gap. CDR3 in amino acids: CASRKGENTQYF. The CDR3 nucleotides are TGTGCCAGCAGAAAAGGGGAAAATACGCAGTATTTT.

Many counts were recorded for this clonotype. V and J are TRBV14 and TRBJ1-2, with D perhaps TRBD1 (5 bases). Trimming removed 1 base at V and 2 bases at J, with 14 bases between. From germline, CDR1 is SGHDN and CDR2 FVKESK. The CDR3 totals 16 residues. The CDR3 spells CASSQGDSLLNYGYTF. In nucleotides, the CDR3 is TGTGCCAGCAGCCAAGGAGACAGTCTTCTAAACTATGGCTACACCTTC.

The chain employs TRBV9 and TRBJ2-2; D unresolved. The V end was cut by 4 bases, the J end by 1 base, with 8 bases between. The CDR3 length is 14 residues. Germline CDR1 is SGDLS and CDR2 is YYNGEE. CDR3 residues: CASSRSVNTGELFF. CDR3 sequence (DNA): TGTGCCAGCAGCCGGTCGGTGAACACCGGGGAGCTGTTTTTT. The whole variable domain, remainder taken from reference TRBV9 and TRBJ2-2, is DSGVTQTPKHLITATGQRVTLRCSPRSGDLSVYWYQQSLDQGLQFLIQYYNGEERAKGNILERFSAQQFPDLHSELNLSSLELGDSALYFCASSRSVNTGELFFGEGSRLTVL.

This rearrangement joins TRBV11-3 to TRBJ1-1, with D possibly being TRBD1 (6 bases). CDR3 size: 15 residues. Trimming cost V 6 bases and J 2 bases, with 16 bases left between them. Germline values: CDR1 SGHNT, CDR2 YENEEA. The DNA for the CDR3 is TGTGCCAGCAGGTTGGTCGGGGGGCCTAACACTGAAGCTTTCTTT. It codes for CASRLVGGPNTEAFF.

This clonotype was seen more than once but under ten times. The CDR3 sequence: CASSSGRGYEQYF. The CDR3 nucleotides read TGTGCCAGCAGCTCCGGCCGGGGGTACGAGCAGTACTTC. The V and J genes are TRBV7-6 and TRBJ2-7; tentatively, D is TRBD2 (6 bases). V lost 4 bases and J 4 bases, leaving 11 bases between the germline ends. This CDR3 region has 13 residues. Germline CDR1 SGHVS, CDR2 FNYEAQ.

The CDR3 protein is CASKSSANTGELFF. The CDR3 nucleotides read TGTGCCAGCAAGTCTAGCGCGAACACCGGGGAGCTGTTTTTT. V gene TRBV6-2 or TRBV6-3 combines with J gene TRBJ2-2; weak D call: TRBD2 (6 bases). This CDR3 has 14 amino acids. With 7 bases removed from V and 0 bases from J, the gap between germline ends came to 9 bases. CDR1 and CDR2 from the germline V gene are MNHEY and SVGEGT.